These T cell receptor beta chains were read from a single sample in a study of a mutant IDH1 vaccine in newly diagnosed glioma. Antigens for these TCRs are unknown. Here immunoSEQ multiplex PCR was the method, and the copy in TCRdb shows in-frame clones only, minus some. The sample gives 50,000 to 70,000 clones, about four fifths of which show up once; 3.2% is in the top ten. This specimen was PBMCs, taken from a glioma patient whose treatment included an IDH1 peptide vaccine. These receptors were collected from a woman aged 45-65 years with glioma. Each CDR3 is given with its conserved first and last residue. D genes are given only for firm matches. Clone size, where shown, is once, few, many, or a class for clones that have expanded.

>.|TRBJ1-2|TRBV18|.
CASSPEAWGLPHYGYTF
TGTGCCAGCTCACCCGAGGCCTGGGGCCTACCCCACTATGGCTACACCTTC
>TRBD1|TRBJ2-3|TRBV5-4|.
CASSLEGQGSTDTQYF
TGTGCCAGCAGCTTGGAGGGACAGGGATCCACAGATACGCAGTATTTT
>.|TRBJ2-5|TRBV19|.
CASSTKGLQETQYF
TGTGCCAGTAGTACGAAGGGGTTGCAAGAGACCCAGTACTTC
>TRBD1|TRBJ2-7|TRBV7-9|.
CASSSPGTENHYEQYF
TGTGCCAGCAGCTCCCCCGGGACAGAGAACCACTACGAGCAGTACTTC
>.|TRBJ2-5|TRBV2|.
CASSPTRTQYF
TGTGCCAGCAGTCCTACGCGGACCCAGTACTTC
>TRBD1|TRBJ1-1|TRBV7-9|.
CASSLRTGDTEAFF
TGTGCCAGCAGCTTGCGGACAGGGGACACTGAAGCTTTCTTT
>TRBD1|TRBJ2-7|TRBV5-4|.
CASSTRTGHYEQYF
TGTGCCAGCAGCACAAGGACAGGGCACTACGAGCAGTACTTC
>.|TRBJ1-1|TRBV6-1|.
CASSEPGRTEAFF
TGTGCCAGCAGTGAGCCGGGGCGAACTGAAGCTTTCTTT
>.|TRBJ2-1|TRBV5-4|.
CASSFGVDNEQFF
TGTGCCAGCAGCTTCGGGGTAGACAATGAGCAGTTCTTC
>.|TRBJ2-7|TRBV7-6|.
CASSPQGEGEQYF
TGTGCCAGCAGCCCACAGGGGGAGGGTGAGCAGTACTTC
>.|TRBJ1-1|TRBV29-1|.
CSADRMNTEAFF
TGCAGCGCCGACAGAATGAACACTGAAGCTTTCTTT
>.|TRBJ1-4|TRBV21-1|.
CASSNDRTGSNFLFF
TGTGCCAGCAGCAACGACCGGACAGGTTCGAACTTTCTGTTTTTT
>.|TRBJ1-5|TRBV5-3|.
CARSPSLETAHNQPQHF
TGTGCCAGAAGCCCTAGCTTGGAGACAGCCCACAATCAGCCCCAGCATTTT
>.|TRBJ1-4|TRBV20-1|.
CSARVEEKLFF
TGCAGTGCTAGAGTCGAAGAAAAACTGTTTTTT
>.|TRBJ2-1|TRBV6-5|.
CASSYSLTGEGQFF
TGTGCCAGCAGTTACTCCCTGACTGGAGAAGGGCAGTTCTTC
>.|TRBJ2-7|TRBV19|.
CASSIAVTPSYEQYF
TGTGCCAGTAGTATAGCGGTGACACCGTCCTACGAGCAGTACTTC
>TRBD1|TRBJ1-5|TRBV19|few
CASKGQHNQPQHF
TGTGCCAGCAAGGGACAGCACAATCAGCCCCAGCATTTT
>.|TRBJ1-2|TRBV4-2|few
CASSQLNGYTF
TGTGCCAGCAGCCAATTGAATGGCTACACCTTC
>.|TRBJ2-3|TRBV7-9|.
CASTPAGSTDTQYF
TGTGCCAGCACCCCGGCCGGCAGCACAGATACGCAGTATTTT
>.|TRBJ1-1|TRBV5-1|.
CASSLDVSGEAFF
TGCGCCAGCAGCTTGGATGTCAGCGGGGAAGCTTTCTTT
>TRBD2|TRBJ2-5|TRBV13|.
CASSLVRGGETQYF
TGTGCCAGCAGCTTAGTACGGGGAGGGGAGACCCAGTACTTC
>TRBD1|TRBJ2-7|TRBV7-3|.
CASRRKGQSYEQYF
TGTGCCAGCAGACGTAAGGGACAGTCCTACGAGCAGTACTTC
>.|TRBJ1-3|TRBV6-1|.
CASSAFTGFSGNTIYF
TGTGCCAGCAGTGCATTCACAGGGTTTAGTGGAAACACCATATATTTT
>.|TRBJ1-3|TRBV6-5|once
CASSYSPNSGNTIYF
TGTGCCAGCAGTTACTCGCCCAACTCTGGAAACACCATATATTTT
>.|TRBJ1-6|TRBV7-6|.
CASSLVGAGPSSYNSPLHF
TGTGCCAGCAGCTTAGTAGGGGCAGGCCCGAGCTCCTATAATTCACCCCTCCACTTT
>.|TRBJ1-3|TRBV6-5|.
CASRSNSGNTIYF
TGTGCCAGCAGATCGAACTCTGGAAACACCATATATTTT
>.|TRBJ1-2|TRBV6-5|.
CASSYSVGLGKHGYTF
TGTGCCAGCAGTTACTCGGTGGGGTTAGGGAAACATGGCTACACCTTC
>.|TRBJ1-3|TRBV19|.
CASSAGGSREGDTIYF
TGTGCCAGTAGTGCGGGCGGCAGCCGAGAAGGGGACACCATATATTTT
>.|TRBJ2-7|TRBV4-1|.
CASSPGYEQYF
TGCGCCAGCAGCCCCGGCTACGAGCAGTACTTC
>.|TRBJ1-6|TRBV6-4|.
CASSAQGVGQSPLHF
TGTGCCAGCAGCGCGCAGGGCGTCGGCCAATCACCCCTCCACTTT
>TRBD1|TRBJ2-3|TRBV19|.
CASSIPRQGGTDTQYF
TGTGCCAGTAGTATCCCCAGACAGGGGGGCACAGATACGCAGTATTTT
>.|TRBJ2-3|TRBV13|.
CATQAGLKRDTQYF
TGTGCCACCCAAGCCGGACTTAAGAGGGATACGCAGTATTTT
>.|TRBJ1-6|TRBV6-5|.
CASSPFKAANSPLHF
TGTGCCAGCAGTCCCTTCAAGGCCGCAAATTCACCCCTCCACTTT
>.|TRBJ1-4|TRBV9|.
CASSKNGDPGEKLFF
TGTGCCAGCAGCAAAAACGGAGACCCAGGAGAAAAACTGTTTTTT
>TRBD1|TRBJ1-4|TRBV9|.
CASSVVQGGEKLFF
TGTGCCAGCAGCGTAGTACAGGGGGGGGAAAAACTGTTTTTT
>TRBD1|TRBJ2-7|TRBV5-1|.
CASSGGQGGTYEQYF
TGCGCCAGCAGCGGGGGACAGGGGGGGACCTACGAGCAGTACTTC
>TRBD1|TRBJ1-1|TRBV11-2|.
CASSPRTGANTEAFF
TGTGCCAGCAGCCCGAGGACAGGGGCTAACACTGAAGCTTTCTTT
>TRBD1|TRBJ2-7|TRBV4-2|.
CASSQENKDRGYEQYF
TGTGCCAGCAGCCAAGAGAATAAGGACAGGGGCTACGAGCAGTACTTC
>.|TRBJ1-2|TRBV19|.
CATGAEGVRGYTF
TGTGCCACCGGGGCGGAGGGCGTGCGGGGCTACACCTTC
>.|TRBJ1-1|TRBV7-2|.
CASSLIRPNTEAFF
TGTGCCAGCAGCCTGATTCGTCCCAACACTGAAGCTTTCTTT
>.|TRBJ2-2|TRBV18|.
CASSAGTANTGELFF
TGTGCCAGCTCAGCGGGGACAGCGAACACCGGGGAGCTGTTTTTT
>TRBD1|TRBJ1-1|TRBV7-9|once
CASSLWGRGEGTEAFF
TGTGCCAGCAGCTTATGGGGCAGGGGGGAGGGGACTGAAGCTTTCTTT
>TRBD1|TRBJ1-2|TRBV7-2|.
CASSFDRGRGYGYTF
TGTGCCAGCAGCTTTGACAGGGGGCGGGGCTATGGCTACACCTTC
>.|TRBJ2-3|TRBV6-4|once
CASSDSIGGTQYF
TGTGCCAGCAGTGACTCGATAGGGGGTACGCAGTATTTT
>.|TRBJ1-3|TRBV6-1|.
CASSAGGTGNTIYF
TGTGCCAGCAGTGCGGGGGGGACTGGAAACACCATATATTTT
>.|TRBJ2-6|TRBV9|.
CASAFGGANVLTF
TGTGCCAGCGCTTTCGGAGGGGCCAACGTCCTGACTTTC
>.|TRBJ1-6|TRBV6-6|.
CASAPDTYNSPLHF
TGTGCCAGCGCCCCAGACACCTATAATTCACCCCTCCACTTT
>.|TRBJ1-1|TRBV5-1|once
CASSLVDRRDTEAFF
TGCGCCAGCAGCTTGGTAGACCGCAGGGACACTGAAGCTTTCTTT
>.|TRBJ1-2|TRBV27|few
CASSLGGHGYTF
TGTGCCAGCAGTTTAGGGGGACATGGCTACACCTTC
>.|TRBJ2-5|TRBV5-1|few
CASSLGSGDGETQYF
TGCGCCAGCAGCTTGGGTTCAGGGGACGGAGAGACCCAGTACTTC
>.|TRBJ2-3|TRBV5-1|.
CASSGTSTDTQYF
TGCGCCAGCAGCGGGACAAGCACAGATACGCAGTATTTT
>TRBD1|TRBJ1-6|TRBV5-1|.
CASSGTGQGDSPLHF
TGCGCCAGCAGCGGGACGGGACAGGGGGATTCACCCCTCCACTTT
>.|TRBJ1-4|TRBV5-1|once
CASSPGGGHDEKLFF
TGCGCCAGCAGCCCGGGGGGGGGTCATGATGAAAAACTGTTTTTT
>.|TRBJ1-6|TRBV5-6|few
CASSHTGSRSPLHF
TGTGCCAGCAGCCATACAGGATCAAGGTCACCCCTCCACTTT
>.|TRBJ1-6|TRBV11-3|.
CASSPSAGISSPLHF
TGTGCCAGCAGCCCATCAGCAGGGATTAGTTCACCCCTCCACTTT